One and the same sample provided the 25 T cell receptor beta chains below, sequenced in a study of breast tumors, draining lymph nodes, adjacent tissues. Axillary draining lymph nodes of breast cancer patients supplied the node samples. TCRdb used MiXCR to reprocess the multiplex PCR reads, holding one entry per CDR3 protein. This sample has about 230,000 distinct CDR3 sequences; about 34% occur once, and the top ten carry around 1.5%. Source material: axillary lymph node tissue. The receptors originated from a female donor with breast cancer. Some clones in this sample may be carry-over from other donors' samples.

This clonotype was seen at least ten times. The CDR3 sequence is CSAVSGTGLGYEQYF. The CDR3 region has the DNA TGCAGTGCTGTATCCGGGACAGGGTTAGGCTACGAGCAGTACTTC. The chain carries TRBV20-1 and TRBJ2-7; TRBD1 aligns across 9 bases. The germline V gene has CDR1 DFQATT and CDR2 SNEGSKA (reference sequence). The V segment lost 5 bases and the J segment 3 bases; nucleotides outside the gene matches: 11. The CDR3 extends over 15 amino acids.

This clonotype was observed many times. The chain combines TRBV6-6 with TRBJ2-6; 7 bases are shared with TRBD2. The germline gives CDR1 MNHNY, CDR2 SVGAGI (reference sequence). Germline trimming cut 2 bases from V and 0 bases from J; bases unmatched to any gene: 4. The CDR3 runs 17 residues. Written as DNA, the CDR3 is TGTGCCAGCAGTTACCCTAGCGGCCCCTCTGGGGCCAACGTCCTGACTTTC. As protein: CASSYPSGPSGANVLTF.

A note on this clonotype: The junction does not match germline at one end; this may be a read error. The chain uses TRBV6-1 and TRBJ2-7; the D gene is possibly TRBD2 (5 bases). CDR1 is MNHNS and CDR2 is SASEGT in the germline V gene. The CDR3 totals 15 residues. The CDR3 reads CASSQLFSGAYGQYF. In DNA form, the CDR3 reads TGTGCCAGCAGTCAATTATTCAGCGGAGCCTACGGGCAGTACTTC.

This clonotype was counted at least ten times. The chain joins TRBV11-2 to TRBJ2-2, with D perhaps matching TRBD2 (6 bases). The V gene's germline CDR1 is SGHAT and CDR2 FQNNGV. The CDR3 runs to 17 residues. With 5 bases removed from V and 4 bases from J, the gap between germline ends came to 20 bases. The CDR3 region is CASSRRAGAYSTGELFF. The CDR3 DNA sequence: TGTGCCAGCAGCAGACGAGCGGGCGCCTACTCCACCGGGGAGCTGTTTTTT.

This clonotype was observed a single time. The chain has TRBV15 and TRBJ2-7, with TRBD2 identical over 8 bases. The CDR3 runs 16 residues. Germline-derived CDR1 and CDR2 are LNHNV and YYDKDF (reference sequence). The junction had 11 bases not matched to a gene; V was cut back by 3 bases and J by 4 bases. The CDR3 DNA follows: TGTGCCACCAGCAGGGATACCGCCGGGACTAGTTACGAGCAGTACTTC. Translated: CATSRDTAGTSYEQYF.

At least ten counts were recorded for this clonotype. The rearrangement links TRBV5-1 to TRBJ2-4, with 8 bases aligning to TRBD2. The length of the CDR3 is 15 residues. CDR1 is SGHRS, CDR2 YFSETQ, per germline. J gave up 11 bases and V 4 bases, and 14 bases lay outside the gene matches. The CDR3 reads CASSPTSGLKTVQYF. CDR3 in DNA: TGCGCCAGCAGCCCTACTAGCGGTTTAAAAACTGTTCAGTACTTC.

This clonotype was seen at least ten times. CDR3 bases: TGTGCCTCTAGACCTCGGACGGGCAATGAGCAGTTCTTC. Protein: CASRPRTGNEQFF. The chain carries TRBV10-3 and TRBJ2-1; no clear D gene. This CDR3 has 13 amino acids. Between the trimmed V and J ends, which lost 11 bases and 6 bases, there was a span of 17 bases. Germline assignment: CDR1 ENHRY and CDR2 SYGVKD.

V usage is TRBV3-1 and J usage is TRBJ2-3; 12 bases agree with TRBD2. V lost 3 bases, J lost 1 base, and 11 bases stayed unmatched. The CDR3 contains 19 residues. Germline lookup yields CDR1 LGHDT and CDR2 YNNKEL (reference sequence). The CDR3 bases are TGTGCCAGCAGCCACCCTCGGACTAGCGGGATACGGGGCACAGATACGCAGTATTTT. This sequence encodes CASSHPRTSGIRGTDTQYF.

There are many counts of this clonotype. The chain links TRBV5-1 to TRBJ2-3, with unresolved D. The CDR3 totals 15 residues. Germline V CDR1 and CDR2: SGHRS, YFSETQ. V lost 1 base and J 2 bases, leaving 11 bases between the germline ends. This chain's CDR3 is CASSLFWGNTDTQYF. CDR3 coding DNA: TGCGCCAGCAGCTTGTTCTGGGGTAACACAGATACGCAGTATTTT.

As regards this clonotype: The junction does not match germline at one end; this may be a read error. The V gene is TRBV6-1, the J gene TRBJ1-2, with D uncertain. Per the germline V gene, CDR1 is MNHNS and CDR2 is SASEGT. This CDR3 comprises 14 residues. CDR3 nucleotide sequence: TGTGCCAGCAATGAAGGTGGCGGAAACTATGGCTACACCTTC. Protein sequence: CASNEGGGNYGYTF.

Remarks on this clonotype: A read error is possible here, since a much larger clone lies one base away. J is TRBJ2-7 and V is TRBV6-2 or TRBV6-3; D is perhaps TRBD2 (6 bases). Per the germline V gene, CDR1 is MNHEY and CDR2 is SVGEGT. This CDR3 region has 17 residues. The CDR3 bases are TGTGCCGGCAGTTACGGGAGAGATCCCGAATCTCTTTACGAGCAGTACTTC. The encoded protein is CAGSYGRDPESLYEQYF.

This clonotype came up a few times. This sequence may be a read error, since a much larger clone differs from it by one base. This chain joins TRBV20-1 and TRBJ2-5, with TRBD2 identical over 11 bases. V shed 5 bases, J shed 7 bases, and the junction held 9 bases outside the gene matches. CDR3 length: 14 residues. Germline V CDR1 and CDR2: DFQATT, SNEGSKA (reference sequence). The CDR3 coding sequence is TGCAGTGCTCCCTCTAGCGGGAGGCGGGCGACCCAGTACTTC. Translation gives CSAPSSGRRATQYF.

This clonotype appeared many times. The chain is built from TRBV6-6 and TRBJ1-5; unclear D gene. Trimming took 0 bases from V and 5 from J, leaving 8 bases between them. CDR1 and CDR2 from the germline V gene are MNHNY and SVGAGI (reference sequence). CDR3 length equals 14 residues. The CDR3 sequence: CASSYSGSYQPQHF. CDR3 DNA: TGTGCCAGCAGTTACTCGGGCAGCTATCAGCCCCAGCATTTT.

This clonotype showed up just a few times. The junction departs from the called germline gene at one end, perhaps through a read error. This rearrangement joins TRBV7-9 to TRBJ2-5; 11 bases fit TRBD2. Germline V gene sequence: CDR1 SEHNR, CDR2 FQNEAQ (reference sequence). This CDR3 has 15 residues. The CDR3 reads CASRFALAGEETQHF. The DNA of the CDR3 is TGTGCCAGCAGATTTGCACTAGCGGGGGAAGAGACCCAGCACTTC.

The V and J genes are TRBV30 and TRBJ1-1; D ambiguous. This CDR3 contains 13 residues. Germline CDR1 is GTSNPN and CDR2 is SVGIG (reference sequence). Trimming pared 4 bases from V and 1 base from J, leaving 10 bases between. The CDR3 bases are TGTGCCTGGACCCACAGAACGAACACTGAAGCTTTCTTT. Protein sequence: CAWTHRTNTEAFF.

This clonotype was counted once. CDR3 protein: CARGRAYEQYF. The CDR3 DNA is TGTGCCAGGGGCAGGGCCTACGAGCAGTACTTC. The chain has TRBV19 and TRBJ2-7, with TRBD1 as a possible D gene (5 bases). Trimming took off 9 bases at V and 2 bases at J, with 8 bases between the two ends. The CDR3 runs to 11 residues. Germline-derived CDR1 and CDR2 are LNHDA and SQIVND (reference sequence).

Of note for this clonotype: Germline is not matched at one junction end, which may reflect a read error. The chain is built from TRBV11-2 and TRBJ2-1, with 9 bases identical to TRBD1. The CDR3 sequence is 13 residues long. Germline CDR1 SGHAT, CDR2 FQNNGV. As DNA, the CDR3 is TGTGCCAGCAGCTCAGGACAGGGGCCGTCAGTAGTCTTC. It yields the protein CASSSGQGPSVVF.

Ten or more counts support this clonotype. The CDR3 DNA is TGTGCCAGCAGACTTCTTGGGAGTAGCGGGAGGAATGAGCAGTTCTTC. It yields the protein CASRLLGSSGRNEQFF. The genes are TRBV28 and TRBJ2-1, with TRBD2 matching over 10 bases. CDR1 and CDR2 (germline): MDHEN, SYDVKM. Trimming cost V 6 bases and J 7 bases; bases outside gene matches: 12. This CDR3 has 16 residues.

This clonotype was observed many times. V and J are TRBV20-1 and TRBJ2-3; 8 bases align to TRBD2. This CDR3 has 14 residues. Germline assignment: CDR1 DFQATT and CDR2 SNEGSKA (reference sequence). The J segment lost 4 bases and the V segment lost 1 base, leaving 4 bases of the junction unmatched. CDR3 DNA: TGCAGTGCTAGAGTCGGGAGGGTGGCAGATACGCAGTATTTT. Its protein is CSARVGRVADTQYF.

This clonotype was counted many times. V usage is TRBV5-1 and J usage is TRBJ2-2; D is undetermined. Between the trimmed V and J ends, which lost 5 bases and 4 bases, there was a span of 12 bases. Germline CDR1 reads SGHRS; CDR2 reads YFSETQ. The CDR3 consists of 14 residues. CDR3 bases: TGCGCCAGCAGTATCTGGGTTGGCACCGGGGAGCTGTTTTTT. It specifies CASSIWVGTGELFF.

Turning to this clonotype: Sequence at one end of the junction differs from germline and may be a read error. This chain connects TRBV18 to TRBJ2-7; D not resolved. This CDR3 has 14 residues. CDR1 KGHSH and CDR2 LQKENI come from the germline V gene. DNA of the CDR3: TGTGCCAGCTCACCATATCCTTCCTCGTTCGAGCAGTGCTTC. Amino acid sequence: CASSPYPSSFEQCF.

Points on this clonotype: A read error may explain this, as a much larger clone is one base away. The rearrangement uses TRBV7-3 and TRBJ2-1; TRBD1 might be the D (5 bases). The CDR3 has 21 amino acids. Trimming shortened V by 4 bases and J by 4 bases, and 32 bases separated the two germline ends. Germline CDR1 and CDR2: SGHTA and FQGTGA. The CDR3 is CASSSSLGWNRGAHIYNEQFF. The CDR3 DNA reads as TGTGCCAGCAGCTCCTCCTTAGGGTGGAACCGTGGGGCCCACATTTACAATGAGCAGTTCTTC. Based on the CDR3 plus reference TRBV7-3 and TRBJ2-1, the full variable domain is GAGVSQTPSNKVTEKGKYVELRCDPISGHTALYWYRQSLGQGPEFLIYFQGTGAADDSGLPNDRFFAVRPEGSVSTLKIQRTERGDSAVYLCASSSSLGWNRGAHIYNEQFFGPGTRLTVL.

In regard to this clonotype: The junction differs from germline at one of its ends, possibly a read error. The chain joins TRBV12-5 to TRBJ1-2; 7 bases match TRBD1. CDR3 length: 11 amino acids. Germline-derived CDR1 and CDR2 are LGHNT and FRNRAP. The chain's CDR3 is CASGRRGGYAF. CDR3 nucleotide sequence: TGTGCTAGTGGTCGCCGAGGGGGCTACGCCTTC. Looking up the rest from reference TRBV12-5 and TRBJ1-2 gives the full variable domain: DARVTQTPRHKVTEMGQEVTMRCQPILGHNTVFWYRQTMMQGLELLAYFRNRAPLDDSGMPKDRFSAEMPDATLATLKIQPSEPRDSAVYFCASGRRGGYAFGSGTRLTVV.

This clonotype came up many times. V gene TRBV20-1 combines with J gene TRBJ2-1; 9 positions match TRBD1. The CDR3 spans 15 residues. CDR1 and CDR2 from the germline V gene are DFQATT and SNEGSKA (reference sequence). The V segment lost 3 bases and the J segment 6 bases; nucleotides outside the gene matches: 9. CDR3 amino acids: CSAREQGARINEQFF. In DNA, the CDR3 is TGCAGTGCTAGGGAACAGGGGGCCCGGATCAATGAGCAGTTCTTC.

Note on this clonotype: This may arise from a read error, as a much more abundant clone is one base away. CDR3: CASSFDPGSPSF. Here the CDR3 DNA reads TGTGCCAGCAGTTTCGACCCCGGGAGCCCGTCCTTC. V gene TRBV12-3 or TRBV12-4 combines with J gene TRBJ2-1, with a tentative D call TRBD2 (6 bases). CDR3 size: 12 residues.